The 13 T cell receptor beta chains below come from one sample, sequenced in a study of blood T cell repertoires in COVID-19. The assay was immunoSEQ multiplex PCR, and TCRdb's table has in-frame clones only and misses some. The sample has around 170,000 clones, more than 85% seen once. Source material: peripheral blood. These receptors were obtained from a man aged 50 to 60 with acute or convalescent COVID-19.

This rearrangement joins TRBV5-1 to TRBJ2-5, with 7 positions matching TRBD2. J was trimmed by 5 bases and V by 5 bases; bases with no gene match: 12. CDR1 and CDR2 (germline): SGHRS, YFSETQ. CDR3 length: 15 amino acids. The CDR3: CASSLGGSITETQYF. The CDR3 region has the DNA TGCGCCAGCAGTCTGGGCGGGAGTATTACGGAGACCCAGTACTTC.

The sample holds one count of this clone. This chain links TRBV27 with TRBJ2-1; 7 bases fit TRBD2. The CDR3 has 14 amino acids. Per germline, CDR1 MNHEY and CDR2 SMNVEV (reference sequence). The trim removed 8 bases at V and 4 bases at J, leaving 8 bases unmatched. The CDR3 is CASRMSGGYNEQFF. CDR3 sequence (DNA): TGTGCCAGCCGGATGTCCGGGGGGTACAATGAGCAGTTCTTC.

The rearrangement joins TRBV7-3 to TRBJ2-5, with TRBD2 matching over 11 bases. This CDR3 has 15 residues. V trimming: 2 bases; J trimming: 2 bases; junction bases outside the gene matches: 1. CDR1 is SGHTA, CDR2 FQGTGA, per germline. The CDR3 DNA sequence: TGTGCCAGCAGCTTATCTAGCGGGGGGCAAGAGACCCAGTACTTC. Translated, it gives CASSLSSGGQETQYF.

The chain uses TRBV23-1 and TRBJ1-5; maybe TRBD1 (6 bases). TRBV23-1 is recorded as an ORF, its role being uncertain. Between the trimmed V and J ends, which lost 0 bases and 3 bases, there was a span of 9 bases. This CDR3 region has 15 residues. CDR3 protein: CASSQSWGPNQPQHF. In DNA, the CDR3 is TGCGCCAGCAGTCAATCGTGGGGGCCCAATCAGCCCCAGCATTTT.

This sequence joins TRBV9 and TRBJ1-6; maybe TRBD1 (5 bases). Germline CDR1 reads SGDLS; CDR2 reads YYNGEE. The CDR3 runs 17 residues. The germline V and J ends were trimmed by 4 bases and 0 bases, with 14 bases remaining between them. CDR3 protein: CASSPRQQSSYNSPLHF. The DNA for the CDR3 is TGTGCCAGCAGCCCAAGACAGCAAAGCTCCTATAATTCACCCCTCCACTTT.

This chain links TRBV3-1 (or the pseudogene TRBV3-2) with TRBJ2-2, with a tentative D call TRBD1 (6 bases). The CDR3 covers 14 residues. Germline lookup yields CDR1 LGHDT and CDR2 YNNKEL (reference sequence). V lost 7 bases, J lost 4 bases, and 13 bases lay in between. CDR3 residues: CASKPGAGTGELFF. CDR3 in DNA: TGTGCCAGCAAGCCAGGGGCAGGCACCGGGGAGCTGTTTTTT.

The V gene is TRBV7-9, the J gene TRBJ2-3; 7 nucleotides agree with TRBD1. The CDR3 contains 14 residues. V was clipped by 5 bases and J by 1 base; unmatched bases: 3. From germline, CDR1 is SEHNR and CDR2 FQNEAQ (reference sequence). This CDR3 reads CASSPGTGTDTQYF. The CDR3 bases are TGTGCCAGCAGCCCAGGGACAGGCACAGATACGCAGTATTTT.

DNA of the CDR3: TGCGCCAGCAGCTTCAACAGTGTCGACTCTGGAAACACCATATATTTT. Its protein is CASSFNSVDSGNTIYF. The rearrangement uses TRBV5-1 and TRBJ1-3; D call uncertain. V lost 2 bases and J 0 bases, leaving 12 bases between the germline ends. Germline lookup yields CDR1 SGHRS and CDR2 YFSETQ. This CDR3 has 16 residues.

The chain uses TRBV3-1 (or the pseudogene TRBV3-2) and TRBJ1-3, with a weak D call TRBD1 (6 bases). The CDR3 consists of 17 residues. V was cut by 1 base and J by 1 base, with 14 bases left in between. Per germline, CDR1 LGHDT and CDR2 YNNKEL (reference sequence). CDR3 sequence reads: CASSQVGTPISGNTIYF. The CDR3 nucleotides read TGTGCCAGCAGCCAAGTGGGGACACCTATATCTGGAAACACCATATATTTT.

The rearrangement uses TRBV4-1 and TRBJ2-1; tentatively, D is TRBD2 (5 bases). There are 15 residues in the CDR3. CDR1 is MGHRA and CDR2 is YSYEKL in the germline V gene. Trimming cost V 0 bases and J 4 bases, with 10 bases left between them. The CDR3 protein is CASSQDRLAYNEQFF. The CDR3 nucleotides are TGCGCCAGCAGCCAAGATCGGCTAGCATACAATGAGCAGTTCTTC.

This chain connects TRBV28 to TRBJ2-5; 7 bases are a match to TRBD1. The V gene's germline CDR1 is MDHEN and CDR2 SYDVKM. With V trimmed by 6 bases and J by 5 bases, 6 bases remained unmatched. The CDR3 runs 13 residues. The CDR3 spells CASRTTGLETQYF. The CDR3 DNA follows: TGTGCCAGCAGAACGACAGGGTTGGAGACCCAGTACTTC.

The chain links TRBV28 to TRBJ1-3, with a tentative D call TRBD1 (5 bases). The CDR3 is 15 residues long. Trimming removed 5 bases from V and 1 base from J, with 12 bases in between. Germline V gives CDR1 MDHEN, CDR2 SYDVKM. CDR3 loop: CASSPGGASGNTIYF. In nucleotides, the CDR3 is TGTGCCAGCAGTCCCGGAGGGGCTTCTGGAAACACCATATATTTT. Variable domain in full (rest from reference TRBV28 and TRBJ1-3): DVKVTQSSRYLVKRTGEKVFLECVQDMDHENMFWYRQDPGLGLRLIYFSYDVKMKEKGDIPEGYSVSREKKERFSLILESASTNQTSMYLCASSPGGASGNTIYFGEGSWLTVV.

The chain uses TRBV7-9 and TRBJ2-5; 13 bases map to TRBD2. CDR1 SEHNR and CDR2 FQNEAQ come from the germline V gene (reference sequence). V dropped 5 bases and J dropped 4; count of bases not matched to a gene: 7. The CDR3 runs to 16 residues. This chain's CDR3 is CASSRWGLAGIETQYF. CDR3 sequence (DNA): TGTGCCAGCAGCAGGTGGGGACTAGCGGGAATAGAGACCCAGTACTTC.